This TCR beta chain came from a study of T cell responses to AZD1222 COVID-19 vaccine. Study at large: Pooling covered second doses at about 4 or about 12 weeks. Overall study findings and caveats: Vaccination with two AZD1222 doses was followed by a rise in Spike-specific TCR breadth and depth. Baseline seropositivity occurred in only a handful of AZD1222 recipients. Females made up more of the donors, who were largely white British, and clonal diversity may have come out too low.

V dropped 6 bases and J dropped 1; count of bases not matched to a gene: 5. The CDR3 sequence is 15 residues long. Germline V gives CDR1 SGHVS, CDR2 FQNEAQ. This clone appeared a single time. Its antigen is still unknown. Profiling relied on immunoSEQ multiplex PCR, and the TCRdb table lists in-frame clones only, not all of them. The table has around 140,000 clones, roughly 90% seen once. Sequenced material: peripheral blood, taken on day 0 of AZD1222 vaccination. This clonotype originated in an adult in good health. The rearrangement joins TRBV7-8 to TRBJ2-2; TRBD1 aligns across 7 bases. The CDR3 region is CASSNRGLNTGELFF. CDR3 sequence (DNA): TGTGCCAGCAGTAACAGGGGCCTGAACACCGGGGAGCTGTTTTTT.